Included here is one T cell receptor beta chain sequence, with context. Its antigen is still unknown. This sample is drawn from a study of a mutant IDH1 vaccine in newly diagnosed glioma. Turning to the study itself: Sex distribution of treated patients was roughly 60% male and roughly 40% female; mean age was about 40 years. Previous treatment comprised radiotherapy, temozolomide, or both, mostly both. The study held visit V12 at week 35 and visit V13 at week 47.

Germline CDR1 reads SGHAT; CDR2 reads FQNNGV. The V and J ends lost 6 bases and 1 base respectively, with 9 bases between them. This CDR3 spans 13 amino acids. The protocol was immunoSEQ multiplex PCR, while the TCRdb copy is restricted to in-frame clones and leaves out a portion. This sample has about 42,000 clones, with approximately 80% found just once. Time point described: week 35, safety follow-up. Every vaccine dose comprised 300 ug of mutant IDH1 20-mer peptide plus topical imiquimod. There were new WHO grade 3 or 4 astrocytomas in the donors, and these were IDH1-mutant and ATRX-lost. This rearrangement joins TRBV11-2 to TRBJ1-1; TRBD1 is a possible D gene (6 bases). Sequencing was performed on PBMCs, taken from a glioma patient whose treatment included an IDH1 peptide vaccine. This clonotype was obtained from a woman in her forties or fifties with glioma. CDR3: CASSQQGNTEAFF. In nucleotides, the CDR3 is TGTGCCAGCAGTCAACAGGGGAACACTGAAGCTTTCTTT. Using reference TRBV11-2 and TRBJ1-1 for the parts outside the CDR3, the full variable domain is EAGVAQSPRYKIIEKRQSVAFWCNPISGHATLYWYQQILGQGPKLLIQFQNNGVVDDSQLPKDRFSAERLKGVDSTLKIQPAKLEDSAVYLCASSQQGNTEAFFGQGTRLTVV.